These 6 T cell receptor beta chains share one sample of origin, sequenced in a study of control samples from healthy donors and cancer patients. Assay used: immunoSEQ multiplex PCR; TCRdb lists only in-frame clones, some missing. The sample has about 38,000 clones; around 83% are singletons. The sample was PBMCs. Every receptor here comes from a woman in her fifties or sixties with lung cancer.

This chain uses TRBV5-5 with TRBJ1-6; D call uncertain. CDR1 and CDR2 (germline): SGHKS, YYEKEE (reference sequence). Trimming cost V 1 base and J 12 bases, with 20 bases left between them. The CDR3 is 16 amino acids. CDR3: CASSLWSLPVIKPLHF. Here the CDR3 DNA reads TGTGCCAGCAGCTTGTGGAGCTTACCAGTCATTAAACCCCTCCACTTT.

This clone occurred a few times. The chain links TRBV6-2 or TRBV6-3 to TRBJ1-5, with 7 positions matching TRBD1. CDR3 length: 19 amino acids. CDR1 MNHEY and CDR2 SVGEGT come from the germline V gene. Unmatched junction bases numbered 17, after V lost 6 bases and J lost 0 bases. The CDR3 nucleotides are TGTGCCAGCAGCAGGGGGATCAAGAGACAGGCTGATAGCAATCAGCCCCAGCATTTT. Translated, it gives CASSRGIKRQADSNQPQHF.

V is TRBV7-2 and J is TRBJ1-2; D is uncertain. Germline lookup yields CDR1 SGHTA and CDR2 FQGNSA. The V end lost 3 bases, the J end lost 2 bases, and 7 bases lay between the germline ends. The CDR3 consists of 13 residues. The CDR3 sequence is CASSFAGNYGYTF. In nucleotides, the CDR3 is TGTGCCAGCAGCTTTGCCGGCAACTATGGCTACACCTTC.

The J gene is TRBJ2-1, the V gene TRBV6-2 or TRBV6-3, with D hard to call. Trimming removed 5 bases at V and 4 bases at J, with 6 bases between. CDR1 is MNHEY, CDR2 SVGEGT, per germline. The CDR3 consists of 12 residues. The CDR3 loop is CASSLPYNEQFF. As DNA, the CDR3 is TGTGCCAGCAGTCTCCCATACAATGAGCAGTTCTTC.

The J gene is TRBJ1-4, the V gene TRBV6-1; D is undetermined. Germline V lookup: CDR1 MNHNS, CDR2 SASEGT. CDR3 length: 13 amino acids. The germline V and J ends were trimmed by 3 bases and 8 bases, with 10 bases remaining between them. The CDR3 DNA sequence: TGTGCCAGCAGTGAGGCATTAGGGGAAAAACTGTTTTTT. Its protein is CASSEALGEKLFF.

A remark on this clone: The junction and the germline gene differ at one end; a read error may be behind it. The V gene is TRBV29-1, the J gene TRBJ2-3; the match to TRBD1 covers 8 bases. This CDR3 is 14 amino acids long. Per the germline V gene, CDR1 is SQVTM and CDR2 is ANQGSEA. The CDR3 sequence is CSARGAGGTNTQYF. In DNA form, the CDR3 reads TGCAGCGCCCGAGGGGCAGGGGGCACAAATACGCAGTATTTT.